The present TCR beta chain was sequenced within a study of shared clonotypes between healthy human individuals. Naive CD8 populations comprised CD45RO-negative cells positively selected for CCR7, excluding terminally differentiated effector memory CD45RA+ cells. Measured with immunoSEQ multiplex PCR; TCRdb has only the in-frame clones, and not every one. The top ten hold less than 2% of the sample, which has about 2.1 million clones, 85% to 95% seen once. The sample was naive CD8+ T cells from PBMCs. The clonotype comes from a man aged 18 to 30 in good health. Some clones in this sample may be carry-over from other donors' samples.

This CDR3 reads CAPEAGGSYEQYF. In DNA form, the CDR3 reads TGTGCGCCTGAGGCGGGAGGGTCCTACGAGCAGTACTTC. This chain joins TRBV6-9 and TRBJ2-7, with 9 bases fitting TRBD2. The CDR3 sequence is 13 residues long. Germline CDR1 is MNHGY and CDR2 is SVAAGI.